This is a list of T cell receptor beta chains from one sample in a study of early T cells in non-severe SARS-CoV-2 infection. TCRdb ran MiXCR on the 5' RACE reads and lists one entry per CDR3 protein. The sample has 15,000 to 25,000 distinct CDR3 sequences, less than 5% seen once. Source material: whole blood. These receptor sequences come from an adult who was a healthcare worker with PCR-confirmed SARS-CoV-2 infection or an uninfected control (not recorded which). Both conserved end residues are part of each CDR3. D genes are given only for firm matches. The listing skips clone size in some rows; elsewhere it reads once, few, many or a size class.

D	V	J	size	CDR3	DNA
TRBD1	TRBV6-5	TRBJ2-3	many	CAVHKGLGQGTDTQYF	TGTGCCGTCCACAAGGGGCTGGGACAGGGGACAGATACGCAGTATTTT
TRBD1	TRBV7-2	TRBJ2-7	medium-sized	CASSLRPGQGLEQYF	TGTGCCAGCAGCCTTAGGCCCGGACAGGGTCTCGAGCAGTACTTC
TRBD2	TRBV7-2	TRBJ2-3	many	CASSLARGTDTQYF	TGTGCCAGCAGCTTAGCGCGGGGGACAGATACGCAGTATTTT
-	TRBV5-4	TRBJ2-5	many	CASSLAAGQLETQYF	TGTGCCAGCAGCTTGGCGGCGGGACAGTTAGAGACCCAGTACTTC
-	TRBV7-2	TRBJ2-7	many	CASSLPGQWDEQYF	TGTGCCAGCAGCTTACCCGGACAATGGGACGAGCAGTACTTC
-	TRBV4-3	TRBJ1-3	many	CASSQDTWTGGNTIYF	TGCGCCAGCAGCCAAGATACCTGGACGGGTGGAAACACCATATATTTT
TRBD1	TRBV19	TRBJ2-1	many	CASSVQSPGQANYNEQFF	TGTGCCAGTAGTGTCCAATCCCCGGGACAGGCCAACTACAATGAGCAGTTCTTC
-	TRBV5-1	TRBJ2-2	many	CASSPGSSSNTGELFF	TGCGCCAGCAGCCCCGGCTCGAGCTCGAACACCGGGGAGCTGTTTTTT
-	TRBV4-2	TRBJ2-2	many	CASSQENGELFF	TGTGCCAGCAGCCAAGAAAACGGGGAGCTGTTTTTT
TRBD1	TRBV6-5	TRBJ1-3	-	CASSYQGGLGNTIYF	TGTGCCAGCAGTTATCAGGGGGGTCTTGGAAACACCATATATTTT
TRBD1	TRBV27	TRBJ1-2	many	CASSATGTVGYTF	TGTGCCAGCAGTGCAACCGGGACAGTAGGCTACACCTTC
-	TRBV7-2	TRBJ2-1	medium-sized	CASSSGLSYNEQFF	TGTGCCAGCAGCTCCGGGCTCAGTTACAATGAGCAGTTCTTC
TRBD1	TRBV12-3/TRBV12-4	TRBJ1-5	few	CASRPEGASNQPQHF	TGTGCCAGCAGACCGGAGGGGGCCAGCAATCAGCCCCAGCATTTT
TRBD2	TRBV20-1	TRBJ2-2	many	CSAPGTLGRPGELFF	TGCAGTGCCCCTGGGACCCTCGGGAGGCCCGGGGAGCTGTTTTTT
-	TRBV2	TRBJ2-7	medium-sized	CASSEAYEQYF	TGTGCCAGCAGCGAGGCCTACGAGCAGTACTTC
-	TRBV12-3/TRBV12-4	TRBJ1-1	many	CASSSTGLATEAFF	TGTGCCAGCAGTTCGACAGGACTAGCCACTGAAGCTTTCTTT
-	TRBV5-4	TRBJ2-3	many	CASSSVTNTDTQYF	TGTGCCAGTTCCTCTGTGACCAACACAGATACGCAGTATTTT
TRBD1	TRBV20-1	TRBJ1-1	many	CSARDFTGGLDTEAFF	TGCAGTGCTAGAGATTTTACAGGGGGGCTGGACACTGAAGCTTTCTTT
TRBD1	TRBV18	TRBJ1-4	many	CASSPRFLARGSSSGNEKLFF	TGTGCCAGCTCACCCCGTTTTCTGGCCAGGGGGAGTTCATCGGGTAATGAAAAACTGTTTTTT
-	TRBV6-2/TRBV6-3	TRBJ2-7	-	CASTMGSEAYEQYF	TGTGCCAGCACCATGGGGTCGGAAGCGTACGAGCAGTACTTC
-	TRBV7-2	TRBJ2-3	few	CASSPQTRTQYF	TGTGCCAGCAGCCCCCAGACTAGAACGCAGTATTTT
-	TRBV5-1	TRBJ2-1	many	CASSLWQGPYNEQFF	TGCGCCAGCAGCTTGTGGCAGGGCCCCTACAATGAGCAGTTCTTC
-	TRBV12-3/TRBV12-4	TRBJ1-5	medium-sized	CASSLPNQPQHF	TGTGCCAGCAGTTTACCCAATCAGCCCCAGCATTTT
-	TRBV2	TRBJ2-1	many	CASSEAGGQRGEQFF	TGTGCCAGCAGTGAAGCGGGGGGGCAGAGGGGTGAGCAGTTCTTC
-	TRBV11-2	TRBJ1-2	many	CASSLDLGLYGYTF	TGTGCCAGCAGCTTAGATCTAGGACTCTATGGCTACACCTTC
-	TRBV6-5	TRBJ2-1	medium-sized	CASTDPLNEQFF	TGTGCCAGCACCGACCCCTTAAATGAGCAGTTCTTC
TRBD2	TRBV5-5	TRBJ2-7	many	CASSLAGGGAYEQYF	TGTGCCAGCAGCTTGGCGGGGGGAGGTGCCTACGAGCAGTACTTC
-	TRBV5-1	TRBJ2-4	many	CASSLEGADIQYF	TGCGCCAGCAGCTTGGAAGGGGCGGACATTCAGTACTTC
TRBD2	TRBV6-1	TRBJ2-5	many	CASSEWLAGVQETQYF	TGTGCCAGCAGTGAGTGGTTAGCGGGGGTTCAAGAGACCCAGTACTTC
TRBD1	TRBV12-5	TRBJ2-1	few	CASGRTGAGEQFF	TGTGCTAGTGGCCGGACAGGGGCAGGGGAGCAGTTCTTC
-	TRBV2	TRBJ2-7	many	CASSSTPGQPYEQYF	TGTGCCAGCAGTTCGACCCCCGGACAGCCCTACGAGCAGTACTTC
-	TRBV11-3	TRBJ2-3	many	CASSPMRGTDTQYF	TGTGCCAGCAGCCCCATGAGGGGCACAGATACGCAGTATTTT
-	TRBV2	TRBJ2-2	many	CASSPGPGYTGELFF	TGTGCCAGCAGCCCCGGACCGGGGTACACCGGGGAGCTGTTTTTT
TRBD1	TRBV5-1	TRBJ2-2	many	CASSLAGTGGPGELFF	TGCGCCAGCAGCTTGGCCGGGACAGGGGGCCCCGGGGAGCTGTTTTTT
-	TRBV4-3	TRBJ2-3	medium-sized	CASSQDLGGLGTDTQYF	TGCGCCAGCAGCCAAGATCTCGGGGGCCTGGGCACAGATACGCAGTATTTT
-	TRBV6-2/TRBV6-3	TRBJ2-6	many	CASSFDSGANVLTF	TGTGCCAGCAGTTTCGACTCTGGGGCCAACGTCCTGACTTTC
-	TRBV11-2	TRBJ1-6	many	CASSLDQGLSPLHF	TGTGCCAGCAGCTTAGACCAAGGACTTTCACCCCTCCACTTT
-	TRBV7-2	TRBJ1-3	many	CASSLEGFVGNGNTIYF	TGTGCCAGCAGCTTAGAAGGTTTCGTGGGTAATGGAAACACCATATATTTT
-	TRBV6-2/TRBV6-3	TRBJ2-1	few	CASRTQAHNEQFF	TGTGCCAGCAGGACACAGGCCCACAATGAGCAGTTCTTC
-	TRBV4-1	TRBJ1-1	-	CASSEGDTMNTEAFF	TGCGCCAGCAGTGAGGGAGACACCATGAACACTGAAGCTTTCTTT
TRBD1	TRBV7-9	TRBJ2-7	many	CASSLGLGQGINEQYF	TGTGCCAGCAGCTTAGGACTAGGACAGGGGATCAACGAGCAGTACTTC
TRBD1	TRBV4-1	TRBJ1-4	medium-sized	CASSPMRPGQLLNEKLFF	TGCGCCAGCAGCCCGATGAGACCGGGACAGCTTTTAAATGAAAAACTGTTTTTT